These 21 T cell receptor beta chains were all obtained from the same sample, sequenced in a study of graft-versus-host responses after intestinal transplantation. These receptors are not linked to any known antigen. Clones were read by immunoSEQ multiplex PCR, and TCRdb kept only the in-frame ones, dropping some. The profile shows 120,000 or so clones, around 93% of them singletons. Sequenced material: unstimulated CD8+ T cells sorted from spleen or lymph node cells, taken before intestinal transplant. The receptors come from a human donor who received an intestinal transplant.

This chain joins TRBV7-9 and TRBJ2-4, with 11 bases that match TRBD2. The CDR3 length is 15 residues. The junction had 3 bases not matched to a gene; V was cut back by 5 bases and J by 3 bases. Germline CDR1 SEHNR, CDR2 FQNEAQ (reference sequence). CDR3 sequence: CASSRLAGSKNIQYF. The DNA for the CDR3 is TGTGCCAGCAGCCGACTAGCGGGAAGCAAAAACATTCAGTACTTC.

The chain combines TRBV9 with TRBJ2-3; 7 bases are shared with TRBD2. Trimming at V came to 0 bases and at J to 6 bases, leaving 10 bases not matched to a gene. CDR3 size: 16 residues. Germline V gives CDR1 SGDLS, CDR2 YYNGEE. The CDR3 is CASSVEVAGLWDTQYF. DNA for the CDR3: TGTGCCAGCAGCGTAGAGGTAGCGGGTCTGTGGGATACGCAGTATTTT. Variable domain in full (rest from reference TRBV9 and TRBJ2-3): DSGVTQTPKHLITATGQRVTLRCSPRSGDLSVYWYQQSLDQGLQFLIQYYNGEERAKGNILERFSAQQFPDLHSELNLSSLELGDSALYFCASSVEVAGLWDTQYFGPGTRLTVL.

The J gene is TRBJ1-1, the V gene TRBV9; possible D gene TRBD1, 5 bases. The CDR3 runs 15 residues. V was clipped by 0 bases and J by 5 bases, with 14 bases between them. The germline V gene has CDR1 SGDLS and CDR2 YYNGEE. The CDR3 is CASSVEGSAGTEAFF. The CDR3 DNA follows: TGTGCCAGCAGCGTAGAGGGGTCGGCAGGAACTGAAGCTTTCTTT.

The CDR3 loop reads CASSLTSGRANEQYF. DNA of the CDR3: TGTGCCAGTAGTTTGACTAGCGGGAGGGCCAACGAGCAGTACTTC. The V gene is TRBV19, the J gene TRBJ2-7; 14 bases align to TRBD2. The CDR3 sequence is 15 residues long. V dropped 5 bases and J dropped 5; count of bases not matched to a gene: 5. Germline assignment: CDR1 LNHDA and CDR2 SQIVND (reference sequence).

The genes are TRBV7-8 and TRBJ2-1; the match to TRBD1 covers 9 bases. Germline trimming cut 6 bases from V and 5 bases from J; bases unmatched to any gene: 8. The CDR3 totals 15 residues. Germline-derived CDR1 and CDR2 are SGHVS and FQNEAQ. The CDR3 coding sequence is TGTGCCAGCAGTTTTAACAGGGGGCAAAACAATGAGCAGTTCTTC. It is translated as CASSFNRGQNNEQFF.

The chain is built from TRBV11-1 and TRBJ2-6, with D possibly matching TRBD1 (5 bases). V lost 5 bases and J 0 bases, leaving 8 bases between the germline ends. Germline CDR1 is SGHAT and CDR2 is FQDESV (reference sequence). This CDR3 is built from 15 residues. CDR3 DNA: TGTGCCAGCAGCGTCCAGGGCTCTGGGGCCAACGTCCTGACTTTC. Amino acid sequence: CASSVQGSGANVLTF.

The sample holds one count of this clone. This sequence joins TRBV19 and TRBJ1-5; D is unresolved. This CDR3 contains 15 residues. Germline CDR1 is LNHDA and CDR2 is SQIVND (reference sequence). The V end was cut by 4 bases, the J end by 7 bases, with 17 bases between. CDR3 sequence reads: CASSTERDVSQPQHF. CDR3 in DNA: TGTGCCAGTAGTACGGAGAGGGATGTGAGCCAGCCCCAGCATTTT. Together with reference TRBV19 and TRBJ1-5, the CDR3 gives the full variable domain: DGGITQSPKYLFRKEGQNVTLSCEQNLNHDAMYWYRQDPGQGLRLIYYSQIVNDFQKGDIAEGYSVSREKKESFPLTVTSAQKNPTAFYLCASSTERDVSQPQHFGDGTRLSIL.

The rearrangement links TRBV9 to TRBJ2-3; possibly TRBD2 for D (7 bases). The CDR3 length is 16 residues. The V end lost 0 bases, the J end lost 0 bases, and 11 bases lay between the germline ends. Germline lookup yields CDR1 SGDLS and CDR2 YYNGEE. CDR3 region: CASSVGRGASTDTQYF. The CDR3 region has the DNA TGTGCCAGCAGCGTAGGTCGGGGGGCAAGCACAGATACGCAGTATTTT.

The chain combines TRBV6-5 with TRBJ1-1; perhaps TRBD1 as D (5 bases). The V end lost 4 bases, the J end lost 0 bases, and 9 bases lay between the germline ends. The CDR3 sequence is 14 residues long. The germline gives CDR1 MNHEY, CDR2 SVGAGI. CDR3 sequence: CASSWVDMNTEAFF. CDR3 in DNA: TGTGCCAGCAGTTGGGTGGACATGAACACTGAAGCTTTCTTT.

The chain combines TRBV27 with TRBJ2-7; TRBD1 agrees at 8 bases. V lost 4 bases, J lost 7 bases, and 12 bases stayed unmatched. CDR1 and CDR2 (germline): MNHEY, SMNVEV (reference sequence). The CDR3 length is 15 residues. The CDR3 DNA reads as TGTGCCAGCAGTTACTCTCGGGACAGGTTGGGGGAGCAGTACTTC. Translation: CASSYSRDRLGEQYF.

The rearrangement uses TRBV7-9 and TRBJ1-4; no firm D call. V was cut by 0 bases and J by 5 bases, with 7 bases left in between. In germline, CDR1 is SEHNR, CDR2 FQNEAQ (reference sequence). This CDR3 is built from 14 residues. Here the CDR3 DNA reads TGTGCCAGCAGCTTAGCAGGAACGAATGAAAAACTGTTTTTT. It translates to CASSLAGTNEKLFF.

The rearrangement joins TRBV5-4 to TRBJ2-7, with 12 bases aligning to TRBD2. V dropped 2 bases and J dropped 2; count of bases not matched to a gene: 5. Germline V gives CDR1 SGHNT, CDR2 YYREEE (reference sequence). This CDR3 comprises 16 residues. The CDR3 nucleotides are TGTGCCAGCAGCTTTACTGGACTAGCGGGGCCCTACGAGCAGTACTTC. Its protein is CASSFTGLAGPYEQYF.

The V gene is TRBV7-6, the J gene TRBJ2-1; possibly TRBD2 for D (5 bases). V was shortened by 5 bases and J by 4 bases, with 15 bases between the two germline ends. The V gene's germline CDR1 is SGHVS and CDR2 FNYEAQ. This CDR3 comprises 15 residues. In DNA form, the CDR3 reads TGTGCCAGCAGCCTCGGGGTCGACCTATACAATGAGCAGTTCTTC. This encodes CASSLGVDLYNEQFF.

The V call is TRBV19, the J call TRBJ2-1; D uncertain. V lost 6 bases and J lost 1, with 13 bases in between. The CDR3 covers 15 residues. Germline assignment: CDR1 LNHDA and CDR2 SQIVND (reference sequence). The CDR3 spells CASRWTAGSYNEQFF. CDR3 bases: TGTGCCAGTAGGTGGACGGCCGGTTCCTACAATGAGCAGTTCTTC.

For this clone: The same CDR3 is also encoded by other DNA sequences in this sample. This chain connects TRBV28 to TRBJ2-7; no clear D. Per the germline V gene, CDR1 is MDHEN and CDR2 is SYDVKM. The CDR3 has 10 amino acids. V lost 2 bases and J 5 bases, leaving 1 base between the germline ends. The CDR3 nucleotides read TGTGCCAGCAGTTTAAACGAGCAGTACTTC. Residues: CASSLNEQYF.

The chain links TRBV27 to TRBJ2-7; D may be TRBD1 (5 bases). Germline V lookup: CDR1 MNHEY, CDR2 SMNVEV (reference sequence). This CDR3 has 16 residues. The V end was cut by 6 bases, the J end by 0 bases, with 18 bases between. CDR3 DNA sequence: TGTGCCAGCAGCCCCCTCGAGACAGCGTACTCCTACGAGCAGTACTTC. Its protein product is CASSPLETAYSYEQYF.

As concerns this clone: A read error may produce the germline difference seen at one junction end. The chain joins TRBV2 to TRBJ1-4; TRBD1 might be the D (5 bases). The germline V gene has CDR1 SNHLY and CDR2 FYNNEI. This CDR3 region has 14 residues. The CDR3 region is CASSEDRANEKLFF. The CDR3 DNA reads TGTGCCAGCAGCGAAGACAGAGCCAATGAAAAACTGTTTTTT.

The CDR3 region is CASSLTGRSYEQYF. DNA of the CDR3: TGTGCCAGCAGTTTAACGGGACGTTCCTACGAGCAGTACTTC. The gene calls are TRBV27 and TRBJ2-7, with D perhaps being TRBD1 or TRBD2 (5 bases each). The CDR3 length is 14 residues. Germline V gene data show CDR1 as MNHEY and CDR2 as SMNVEV (reference sequence). Trimming took off 2 bases at V and 1 base at J, with 9 bases between the two ends.

This rearrangement joins TRBV15 to TRBJ1-1; 7 bases match TRBD1. The V gene's germline CDR1 is LNHNV and CDR2 YYDKDF (reference sequence). After removal of 1 base from V and 0 bases from J, the junction contained 5 bases not matched to a gene. The CDR3 loop spans 16 amino acids. DNA for the CDR3: TGTGCCACCAGCAGAGGAAGGGGGCCTATGAACACTGAAGCTTTCTTT. Its protein is CATSRGRGPMNTEAFF.

The gene calls are TRBV29-1 and TRBJ2-1, with 9 bases that match TRBD2. V was pared by 0 bases and J by 9 bases, with 9 bases of the junction left unmatched. Per germline, CDR1 SQVTM and CDR2 ANQGSEA. CDR3 length: 15 amino acids. The CDR3 is CSVEDASGRPPEQFF. The CDR3 DNA reads as TGCAGCGTTGAAGATGCCAGCGGGAGGCCACCTGAGCAGTTCTTC.

The chain links TRBV28 to TRBJ2-5; 7 nucleotides match TRBD2. CDR1 is MDHEN, CDR2 SYDVKM, per germline. With V trimmed by 5 bases and J by 5 bases, 14 bases remained unmatched. The CDR3 loop spans 16 amino acids. CDR3 nucleotide sequence: TGTGCCAGCAGTCCTTCTGGGACTACCGTCGGGGAGACCCAGTACTTC. Translated, it gives CASSPSGTTVGETQYF.